This T cell receptor (beta chain) comes out of a study of blood T cell repertoires in COVID-19. CDR3 length equals 17 residues. Data came from immunoSEQ multiplex PCR; TCRdb stores just in-frame clones and leaves some out. The sample lists roughly 210,000 clones, 87% occurring once. Researchers sorted participants into cohorts using their self-reported clinical history. The receptor was derived from a man aged 30 to 45 in a cohort exposed to, infected with or recovered from COVID-19 (not recorded which). Sequenced input: PBMCs or T cells enriched from blood (not recorded which). V and J are TRBV21-1 and TRBJ2-4; whether TRBD2, the table's D call, matches the DNA was not checked. TRBV21-1 counts as a pseudogene. The CDR3 DNA reads TGTGCCAGCAGCACACGGACTAGCGGTCTAGCCAAAAACATTCAGTACTTC. Its translation: CASSTRTSGLAKNIQYF.